This entry describes one T cell receptor (beta chain). The antigen this receptor binds is unknown. Per-base qualities were not stored, and no clone one base away is much larger. This sample was included in a study of control samples from healthy donors and cancer patients (dated by TCRdb to between 2020 and 2021). Inclusive of the bounding cysteine and phenylalanine, the CDR3 is 13 residues long. Solely the CDR3 DNA is kept, with 39 bases framed from the first base. The trim is 5 bases for V and 0 bases for J, with a gap of 8 bases between the germline ends. CDR1 and CDR2 were assigned from the germline V gene as MNHEY and SVGAGI. The receptor library was made with the immunoSEQ multiplex PCR assay. In TCRdb, the immuneACCESS table is reduced to in-frame sequences with V and J assigned. These tables do not hold every clone; where another copy was compared, an unresolved V gene accounts for under half, and the others remain unexplained. Across this sample there are some 250,000 clones, with over 75% seen only once. The leading ten clones occupy 13% of the sample.

The chain employs TRBV6-5 and TRBJ2-7; TRBD1 is a possible D gene, resting on 6 matching bases. The source of this sequence is an older woman with lung cancer. The sequenced sample was PBMCs. The CDR3 region reads CASSPGDSYEQYF. The nucleotide sequence is given as TGTGCCAGCAGTCCAGGGGACTCCTACGAGCAGTACTTC.